The text below deals with one T cell receptor (beta chain). Its antigen is not yet known. The input lacks base qualities; no much larger clone sits a single base away. The entry originates in a study of Ad26.COV2.S vaccination and SARS-CoV-2 variants (dated by TCRdb to 2020 to 2022). Notes on the research overall: Donors in the vaccine arm were drawn from COV1001, a phase I-IIa trial of Ad26.COV2.S in healthy adults that was multicentre, randomized, double-blind and placebo-controlled. Ad26.COV2.S was administered intramuscularly at 5 x 10^10 or 1 x 10^11 viral particles, either as a single shot or as two shots given 56 days apart. The specificity and breadth of SARS-CoV-2-reactive T cell receptors after Ad26.COV2.S vaccination were assessed by TCRbeta repertoire sequencing. The TCR-sequenced set comprised around 30 samples: some 20 Ad26.COV2.S vaccine recipients, 5 placebo recipients and 8 SARS-CoV-2 convalescent individuals. Trial participants were randomized into five groups of five, in which low-dose or high-dose Ad26.COV2.S was given once or twice, or placebo was given on both occasions. Investigators remained blinded to trial group allocation during experiments and outcome assessment. The research as a whole found: Spike-specific TCR breadth was higher in Ad26.COV2.S recipients than in placebo recipients (P = 0.0014). Comparable non-spike TCR breadth was observed between vaccine and placebo recipients, consistent with only spike being contained in the vaccine. Substantial breadth of spike-specific CD8+ and CD4+ T cell responses was reported after vaccination. The study lacked the statistical power to compare responses across vaccine doses or regimens. The authors noted that total T cell responses may have been underestimated by the TCR breadth and depth analyses.

TCRbeta CDR3 regions were sequenced with the immunoSEQ Assay. After extraction, genomic DNA underwent amplification by bias-controlled multiplex PCR, followed by high-throughput sequencing. The source study handled its data this way. To quantify the absolute abundance of every unique TCRbeta CDR3 region, sequences were collapsed and filtered. T cell fraction was estimated by normalizing TCRbeta template counts to usable DNA, with usable DNA measured through amplification of reference genes found in all nucleated cells. Repertoire TCRs were annotated as SARS-CoV-2-specific when V gene, CDR3 amino acid sequence and J gene were exactly matched to a known reactive TCR set. The reference SARS-CoV-2 TCR set was obtained from MIRA and was filtered for enrichment in COVID-19-positive ImmuneCODE repertoires, whereby public or cross-reactive TCRs were removed. Drawing on the MIRA antigens, annotated TCRs were analysed further at the level of specific ORF or position within ORF. Depth was the summed frequency of annotated unique rearrangements, while breadth was defined as annotated unique rearrangements over total unique productive rearrangements. TCR breadth was compared between groups using two-sided Wilcoxon rank-sum tests. TCRdb retrieved this table from immuneACCESS and kept in-frame rearrangements only. Not all clones are present; in checked studies, unresolved V genes account for under half, and no reason is known for the remainder. The D gene and trimming were derived from the DNA, and the V and J assignments and clone size from that table. For this sample the table gives about half a million clones, of which 89% were detected only once. The ten largest clones take up about 1.5% of the sample.

The germline V gene gives CDR1 as KGHDR and CDR2 as SFDVKD. The CDR3 sequence holds 14 residues, the cysteine and phenylalanine included. The only DNA kept is the CDR3, 42 bases in frame from the first base. The junction shows trimming of 7 bases on V and 1 base on J, plus 10 bases between the germline ends. Taken with the paper, the label for treatment or condition translates to: 15 to 20 received Ad26.COV2.S at low or high dose, single or two shots; five or six received placebo; per-sample allocation not given. For vaccine and placebo recipients, the sequenced repertoires came from samples collected on day 63 after the first injection. In Cohort 1b, 25 or so adults aged 18-55 years were enrolled at a single site in Boston, USA, between 29 July and 7 August 2020. Ad26.COV2.S was a replication-incompetent adenovirus type 26 vector expressing a prefusion-stabilized SARS-CoV-2 spike protein from the original Wuhan strain.

Sample: peripheral blood, taken in a trial of Ad26.COV2.S vaccine versus placebo. Recombination joined TRBV24-1 with TRBJ2-1; TRBD2 is possibly the D segment (6 matching bases). The clonotype originates from a person aged 18-60 years who received the Ad26.COV2.S COVID-19 vaccine or a placebo. The CDR3 here reads CATSVSGSYNEQFF. The DNA sequence is given as TGTGCCACCAGCGTTAGCGGATCCTACAATGAGCAGTTCTTC.